The 9 T cell receptor beta chains listed next were all sequenced from one sample in a study of molecular identifiers for immune sequencing clone quantification. MiXCR, applied by TCRdb to the PCR reads, yields one record per CDR3 protein. The table includes about 510,000 distinct CDR3 sequences, around a fifth detected once. The material sequenced was naive CD8+ T cells from blood, with Jurkat cell RNA spiked in. The subset here: FACS-sorted CD8+CD4-CCR7+CD45RA+ naive T cells. All receptors come from a human donor in good health. Some libraries in this study had Jurkat cell RNA spiked in.

The V call is TRBV12-5, the J call TRBJ2-7; D gene ambiguous. The CDR3 consists of 12 residues. Between the trimmed V and J ends, which lost 1 base and 9 bases, there was a span of 10 bases. Germline V gives CDR1 LGHNT, CDR2 FRNRAP. The CDR3 spells CASGLELGRQYF. The CDR3 coding sequence is TGTGCTAGTGGTTTGGAGTTAGGGCGGCAGTACTTC.

The CDR3 region is CASSLIGGSDEQYF. The CDR3 nucleotides are TGTGCCAGCAGCTTAATAGGGGGTAGCGACGAGCAGTACTTC. The chain carries TRBV11-3 and TRBJ2-7; D perhaps matches TRBD1 (6 bases). CDR1 SGHNT and CDR2 YENEEA come from the germline V gene. V was clipped by 2 bases and J by 5 bases, with 13 bases between them. CDR3 length equals 14 residues.

On this clonotype: A junction end diverges from the germline sequence, so it may reflect a read error. The rearrangement joins TRBV6-2 or TRBV6-3 to TRBJ2-3; 12 bases are a match to TRBD1. The CDR3 spans 15 residues. Germline V lookup: CDR1 MNHEY, CDR2 SVGEGT. CDR3 bases: TGTGCCAGCAGTTACGGGACAGGGGGCTTTGATACGCAGTGTTTT. Its translation: CASSYGTGGFDTQCF.

This chain connects TRBV5-6 to TRBJ2-1; TRBD2 aligns across 10 bases. Germline V gives CDR1 SGHDT, CDR2 YYEEEE. V dropped 3 bases and J dropped 9; count of bases not matched to a gene: 6. The CDR3 totals 14 residues. CDR3 sequence (DNA): TGTGCCAGCAGCTGGGGACTAGCGTCAGTTGAGCAGTTCTTC. Translating it yields CASSWGLASVEQFF.

The CDR3: CATSDSGTYTGELFF. CDR3 coding DNA: TGTGCCACCAGTGATTCCGGGACGTACACCGGGGAGCTGTTTTTT. The chain has TRBV24-1 and TRBJ2-2, with D perhaps given as TRBD1 or TRBD2 (5 bases each). Germline V gene sequence: CDR1 KGHDR, CDR2 SFDVKD. The CDR3 loop spans 15 amino acids. V gave up 2 bases and J gave up 3 bases, with 9 bases separating them.

This clonotype has at least ten counts. The CDR3 sequence: CASSQDWGGTYEQYF. In DNA form, the CDR3 reads TGCGCCAGCAGCCAAGACTGGGGCGGAACCTACGAGCAGTACTTC. The chain recombines TRBV4-3 with TRBJ2-7, with TRBD1 as a possible D gene (5 bases). Germline CDR1 LGHNA, CDR2 YSLEER. CDR3 size: 15 residues. V was trimmed by 0 bases and J by 2 bases, leaving 11 bases between them.

This CDR3 reads CASSFEAGKETQYF. The DNA of the CDR3 is TGTGCCAGCAGCTTCGAGGCGGGTAAAGAGACCCAGTACTTC. The chain carries TRBV5-6 and TRBJ2-5, with D perhaps TRBD2 (5 bases). CDR1 is SGHDT and CDR2 is YYEEEE in the germline V gene. The CDR3 length is 14 residues. With 2 bases removed from V and 3 bases from J, the gap between germline ends came to 11 bases. Full variable domain (remainder filled in from reference TRBV5-6 and TRBJ2-5): DAGVTQSPTHLIKTRGQQVTLRCSPKSGHDTVSWYQQALGQGPQFIFQYYEEEERQRGNFPDRFSGHQFPNYSSELNVNALLLGDSALYLCASSFEAGKETQYFGPGTRLLVL.

This clonotype was observed a handful of times. The rearrangement uses TRBV12-3 or TRBV12-4 and TRBJ2-7; tentative D call: TRBD1 (6 bases). The CDR3 sequence is 15 residues long. Trimming removed 4 bases at V and 7 bases at J, with 20 bases between. DNA for the CDR3: TGTGCCAGCAGTTCTGGTTATGGGGGCATAATAGAGCAGTACTTC. Protein: CASSSGYGGIIEQYF.

This sequence joins TRBV27 and TRBJ2-7; D is possibly TRBD1 or TRBD2 (6 bases each). The CDR3 length is 15 residues. Per the germline V gene, CDR1 is MNHEY and CDR2 is SMNVEV (reference sequence). Trimming removed 4 bases at V and 2 bases at J, with 15 bases between. The CDR3 nucleotides read TGTGCCAGCAGTTACCAGTTCGGGGGCCCCTACGAGCAGTACTTC. Its translation is CASSYQFGGPYEQYF.